The 10 T cell receptor beta chains presented below share a single source sample, sequenced in a study of T cell changes during pregnancy in multiple sclerosis. The assay was immunoSEQ multiplex PCR, and TCRdb's table has in-frame clones only and misses some. The top ten clones hold approximately 0.44% of a sample with tens of thousands of clones, around nine tenths of them seen once. The sample consisted of CD4+ T cells from peripheral blood mononuclear cells, taken before pregnancy. The receptors shown here come from a female donor with multiple sclerosis, enrolled in a pregnancy study.

The genes are TRBV5-1 and TRBJ2-7; the match to TRBD2 covers 8 bases. CDR1 is SGHRS, CDR2 YFSETQ, per germline. This CDR3 has 16 amino acids. Trimming took 5 bases from V and 1 from J; bases not matched to a gene: 11. The CDR3 here is CASRATSGRVSYEQYF. The CDR3 DNA reads as TGCGCCAGCAGAGCTACTAGCGGAAGGGTTTCCTACGAGCAGTACTTC.

This clone was picked up a small number of times. The chain links TRBV28 to TRBJ1-1; 11 positions match TRBD1. CDR1 and CDR2 (germline): MDHEN, SYDVKM. The CDR3 is 15 amino acids. With 5 bases clipped from V and 1 base from J, the junction kept 3 bases outside the gene matches. In nucleotides, the CDR3 is TGTGCCAGCAGTGACGGACAGGGGGCGAACACTGAAGCTTTCTTT. It yields the protein CASSDGQGANTEAFF.

The rearrangement links TRBV27 to TRBJ2-4; D possibly corresponds to TRBD1 (6 bases). CDR1 and CDR2 from the germline V gene are MNHEY and SMNVEV (reference sequence). This CDR3 has 16 residues. Trimming cost V 5 bases and J 6 bases, with 20 bases left between them. The chain's CDR3 is CASSIRPGHSRNIQYF. In nucleotides, the CDR3 is TGTGCCAGCAGTATCCGCCCGGGACACTCGAGAAACATTCAGTACTTC.

The chain links TRBV6-6 to TRBJ2-7; D not certain. This CDR3 has 14 amino acids. Trimming cost V 2 bases and J 4 bases, with 12 bases left between them. From germline, CDR1 is MNHNY and CDR2 SVGAGI (reference sequence). CDR3 in amino acids: CASSYGQVQYEQYF. For the CDR3, the DNA is TGTGCCAGCAGTTACGGGCAGGTCCAGTACGAGCAGTACTTC.

The CDR3 loop is CASSYSDRGGYGYTF. The CDR3 nucleotides are TGTGCCAGCAGTTACTCAGACAGGGGAGGCTATGGCTACACCTTC. The chain is built from TRBV6-6 and TRBJ1-2; 8 bases map to TRBD1. The germline V gene has CDR1 MNHNY and CDR2 SVGAGI (reference sequence). The CDR3 has 15 residues. J lost 4 bases, V lost 0 bases, and 4 bases had no gene match.

This chain joins TRBV28 and TRBJ2-4; 8 bases match TRBD2. CDR3 length: 15 amino acids. From germline, CDR1 is MDHEN and CDR2 SYDVKM. J lost 8 bases, V lost 2 bases, and 8 bases had no gene match. CDR3 sequence: CASSLPGPGGDIQYF. CDR3 nucleotide sequence: TGTGCCAGCAGTTTACCCGGGCCCGGGGGGGACATTCAGTACTTC. The full variable domain, its missing parts supplied by reference TRBV28 and TRBJ2-4, is DVKVTQSSRYLVKRTGEKVFLECVQDMDHENMFWYRQDPGLGLRLIYFSYDVKMKEKGDIPEGYSVSREKKERFSLILESASTNQTSMYLCASSLPGPGGDIQYFGAGTRLSVL.

V is TRBV18 and J is TRBJ1-1, with D uncertain. The CDR3 consists of 15 residues. CDR1 and CDR2 (germline): KGHSH, LQKENI. The V end was cut by 3 bases, the J end by 3 bases, with 14 bases between. The CDR3 DNA is TGTGCCAGCTCACCTGTTTTAGGTCAGGACACTGAAGCTTTCTTT. It translates to CASSPVLGQDTEAFF.

The chain combines TRBV4-2 with TRBJ2-5; 10 bases line up with TRBD2. In germline, CDR1 is LGHNA, CDR2 YNFKEQ. J gave up 1 base and V 4 bases, and 12 bases lay outside the gene matches. CDR3 length: 18 residues. The CDR3 here is CASSPRMIAGGRQETQYF. CDR3 bases: TGTGCCAGCAGCCCAAGGATGATAGCGGGAGGACGCCAAGAGACCCAGTACTTC.

The V and J genes are TRBV9 and TRBJ2-7; D perhaps matches TRBD1 (6 bases). With 3 bases removed from V and 3 bases from J, the gap between germline ends came to 19 bases. CDR1 is SGDLS, CDR2 YYNGEE, per germline. CDR3 length: 16 amino acids. The CDR3: CASSAGLSGESYEQYF. In DNA, the CDR3 is TGTGCCAGCAGCGCTGGGCTCTCAGGGGAAAGCTACGAGCAGTACTTC.

This clone appeared a single time. The V and J genes are TRBV6-5 and TRBJ2-2; D is ambiguous. The CDR3 spans 12 residues. From germline, CDR1 is MNHEY and CDR2 SVGAGI. Between the trimmed V and J ends, which lost 5 bases and 1 base, there was a span of 2 bases. The CDR3 loop is CASSRNTGELFF. The CDR3 region has the DNA TGTGCCAGCAGTCGGAACACCGGGGAGCTGTTTTTT.